This passage covers 19 T cell receptor beta chains from one sample sequenced in a study of naive and memory T cell subsets. Two oligonucleotides, mixed equimolar, formed the beta constant-region primer covering TRBC1 and TRBC2. The ligated cDNA underwent four PCR rounds using SP2 and nested alpha and beta constant-region primers. TCRdb analysed the UMI-ligation and nested PCR reads with MiXCR anew, one entry per CDR3 protein. The sample includes more than 120,000 distinct CDR3 sequences, approximately 20% of them seen just once. Study conclusions and caveats: Especially in CD8 cells, naive repertoires contained a few larger clonotypes, possibly CD45RA-re-expressing memory cells.

These receptors have no identified antigens. Sequencing input: naive CD8+ T cells from blood. The receptors here all came from a human donor in good health.

This clonotype was counted ten times or more. The chain is built from TRBV30 and TRBJ2-3, with TRBD2 matching 12 bases. CDR1 is GTSNPN, CDR2 SVGIG, per germline (reference sequence). The CDR3 loop spans 19 amino acids. The J segment lost 3 bases and the V segment lost 1 base, leaving 14 bases of the junction unmatched. The CDR3 region has the DNA TGTGCCTGGAGTGGTGGTCTAGCGGGAGGGCCGGGATTAACAGATACGCAGTATTTT. It encodes CAWSGGLAGGPGLTDTQYF.

V gene TRBV7-9 combines with J gene TRBJ2-2, with D maybe TRBD2 (5 bases). Germline V gene sequence: CDR1 SEHNR, CDR2 FQNEAQ (reference sequence). This CDR3 is built from 15 residues. The ends were cut back, 5 bases at V and 7 bases at J, with 17 bases in the middle. The CDR3 bases are TGTGCCAGCAGCGAGGACTTCGGGGAGATCGGGGAGCTGTTTTTT. Residues: CASSEDFGEIGELFF.

The chain joins TRBV4-1 to TRBJ2-7; 9 bases are shared with TRBD2. CDR1 and CDR2 (germline): MGHRA, YSYEKL. The J segment lost 5 bases and the V segment lost 0 bases, leaving 8 bases of the junction unmatched. The CDR3 runs to 16 residues. CDR3 nucleotides: TGCGCCAGCAGCCAAGACTTTAGCGGGAGAAGCAACGAGCAGTACTTC. Protein: CASSQDFSGRSNEQYF.

The V gene is TRBV4-1, the J gene TRBJ1-1, with a possible D match to TRBD1 (5 bases). Germline V gene lookup returns CDR1 MGHRA and CDR2 YSYEKL. The V gene lost 4 bases and the J gene lost 1 base, with 10 bases spanning the gap. This CDR3 is built from 14 residues. In DNA form, the CDR3 reads TGCGCCAGCAGCCGAAGAGGACAGAACACTGAAGCTTTCTTT. It is translated as CASSRRGQNTEAFF.

V gene TRBV12-3 or TRBV12-4 combines with J gene TRBJ2-7, with 9 bases matching TRBD1. V gave up 5 bases and J gave up 2 bases; unmatched junction bases: 7. This CDR3 has 15 amino acids. CDR3 in DNA: TGTGCCAGCAGTGGCGCGGGGGACAGGGCCTACGAGCAGTACTTC. Protein sequence: CASSGAGDRAYEQYF.

This clonotype was seen at least ten times. The chain employs TRBV28 and TRBJ2-7, with D tentatively TRBD1 (6 bases). Trimming left V 5 bases short and J 3 bases short, with 32 bases between. Germline V gene sequence: CDR1 MDHEN, CDR2 SYDVKM. The CDR3 has 20 amino acids. The CDR3 nucleotides are TGTGCCAGCAGTATTACCCCGGGACACTCTTCCGGCTCCGGATACTACGAGCAGTACTTC. It specifies CASSITPGHSSGSGYYEQYF.

The CDR3 reads CASSYAREQYF. CDR3 sequence (DNA): TGTGCCAGCAGTTACGCCCGGGAGCAGTACTTC. The V and J genes are TRBV6-6 and TRBJ2-7; the D is unclear. There are 11 residues in the CDR3. The V end lost 2 bases, the J end lost 7 bases, and 6 bases lay between the germline ends. Germline CDR1 reads MNHNY; CDR2 reads SVGAGI (reference sequence).

This clonotype was counted only a few times. The genes are TRBV13 and TRBJ2-1, with 12 positions matching TRBD2. The CDR3 runs to 16 residues. Germline CDR1 reads PRHDT; CDR2 reads FYEKMQ (reference sequence). V dropped 5 bases and J dropped 8; count of bases not matched to a gene: 10. CDR3 sequence reads: CASSQPSGREWDEQFF. The CDR3 coding sequence is TGTGCCAGCAGCCAGCCTAGCGGGAGGGAATGGGATGAGCAGTTCTTC. The complete variable domain, with remaining parts taken from reference TRBV13 and TRBJ2-1, reads AAGVIQSPRHLIKEKRETATLKCYPIPRHDTVYWYQQGPGQDPQFLISFYEKMQSDKGSIPDRFSAQQFSDYHSELNMSSLELGDSALYFCASSQPSGREWDEQFFGPGTRLTVL.

The table lists this clonotype with a few counts. This sequence joins TRBV7-8 and TRBJ2-7; possible D gene TRBD2, 6 bases. Trimming removed 2 bases from V and 7 bases from J, with 27 bases in between. The germline V gene has CDR1 SGHVS and CDR2 FQNEAQ. The CDR3 has 18 amino acids. CDR3 bases: TGTGCCAGCAGCTTACCTCTACGGGAGTTGACCGAGTTGCGGGAGCAGTACTTC. This sequence encodes CASSLPLRELTELREQYF.

The gene calls are TRBV16 and TRBJ1-4, with D uncertain. V was shortened by 0 bases and J by 0 bases, with 8 bases between the two germline ends. Germline lookup yields CDR1 KGHSY and CDR2 FQNENV. CDR3 size: 16 residues. CDR3 residues: CASSQSNGATNEKLFF. CDR3 nucleotide sequence: TGTGCCAGCAGCCAATCTAACGGCGCAACTAATGAAAAACTGTTTTTT.

V is TRBV7-2 and J is TRBJ2-7, with 10 bases fitting TRBD2. V lost 1 base to trimming and J lost 4 bases; unmatched junction nucleotides: 7. Germline V gene data show CDR1 as SGHTA and CDR2 as FQGNSA. This CDR3 comprises 16 residues. In nucleotides, the CDR3 is TGTGCCAGCAGCTTAGGACTCGGACTAGCGGATTACGAGCAGTACTTC. Translating it yields CASSLGLGLADYEQYF.

This clonotype was counted between two and nine times. V gene TRBV7-9 combines with J gene TRBJ2-5, with D possibly being TRBD1 (7 bases). The CDR3 totals 14 residues. Trimming removed 3 bases at V and 1 base at J, with 9 bases between. CDR1 is SEHNR, CDR2 FQNEAQ, per germline (reference sequence). CDR3 DNA: TGTGCCAGCAGCTTTCAGGGGGGCCAAGAGACCCAGTACTTC. It yields the protein CASSFQGGQETQYF.

This clonotype is medium-sized by share. The gene calls are TRBV4-3 and TRBJ2-3; D is ambiguous. CDR1 LGHNA and CDR2 YSLEER come from the germline V gene. V lost 2 bases, J lost 4 bases, and 13 bases lay in between. There are 15 residues in the CDR3. The CDR3, as DNA: TGCGCCAGCAGCCAAAGGTCTGGGAACGCAGATACGCAGTATTTT. It encodes CASSQRSGNADTQYF.

V gene TRBV7-8 combines with J gene TRBJ2-7, with D uncertain. Trimming pared 2 bases from V and 3 bases from J, leaving 14 bases between. There are 15 residues in the CDR3. In germline, CDR1 is SGHVS, CDR2 FQNEAQ. The CDR3 DNA is TGTGCCAGCAGCTTAATGTCCCGAGACCTCTACGAGCAGTACTTC. This codes for CASSLMSRDLYEQYF.

The chain joins TRBV5-5 to TRBJ2-7; D unclear. This CDR3 is 15 amino acids long. Germline-derived CDR1 and CDR2 are SGHKS and YYEKEE (reference sequence). The V gene lost 0 bases and the J gene lost 3 bases, with 13 bases spanning the gap. The CDR3: CASSLVADSNYEQYF. The CDR3 bases are TGTGCCAGCAGCTTGGTTGCGGATTCCAACTACGAGCAGTACTTC.

The J gene is TRBJ2-1, the V gene TRBV25-1; 8 bases are shared with TRBD1. CDR1 is MGHDK, CDR2 SYGVNS, per germline. The CDR3 has 15 residues. The trim removed 6 bases at V and 8 bases at J, leaving 12 bases unmatched. CDR3 nucleotide sequence: TGTGCCAGCAGCTTCACAGGGGGATTTAGGGATGAGCAGTTCTTC. Translated: CASSFTGGFRDEQFF.

This clonotype has at least ten counts. The gene calls are TRBV28 and TRBJ2-7; weak D call: TRBD2 (5 bases). V was shortened by 3 bases and J by 7 bases, with 16 bases between the two germline ends. The CDR3 has 14 amino acids. Germline V lookup: CDR1 MDHEN, CDR2 SYDVKM. DNA of the CDR3: TGTGCCAGCAGTTTCGGACTGGACTTTGGTGAGCAGTACTTC. Amino acid sequence: CASSFGLDFGEQYF.

This clonotype was detected only a few times. The V gene is TRBV12-3 or TRBV12-4, the J gene TRBJ1-1; D remains unclear. CDR3 length: 14 amino acids. The V end was cut by 3 bases, the J end by 0 bases, with 8 bases between. The CDR3: CASSFPAMNTEAFF. DNA for the CDR3: TGTGCCAGCAGTTTCCCAGCCATGAACACTGAAGCTTTCTTT.

The CDR3 is CASSLRSGDSGYNEQFF. DNA for the CDR3: TGCGCCAGCAGCTTGAGGTCGGGGGACAGCGGGTACAATGAGCAGTTCTTC. The gene calls are TRBV5-1 and TRBJ2-1, with D possibly TRBD1 on 7 matching bases. The CDR3 has 17 amino acids. The V gene lost 1 base and the J gene lost 4 bases, with 18 bases spanning the gap. CDR1 is SGHRS, CDR2 YFSETQ, per germline.